These 14 T cell receptor beta chains were all obtained from the same sample, sequenced in a study of T cell responses to AZD1222 COVID-19 vaccine. Produced via immunoSEQ multiplex PCR; TCRdb's table is partial and in-frame only. The sample carries 130,000 to 150,000 clones, around nine tenths recorded once. Material: peripheral blood, obtained on day 0 of MenACWY control vaccination. All receptors derive from an adult in good health.

The gene calls are TRBV18 and TRBJ1-2; 7 bases line up with TRBD1. The germline V gene encodes CDR1 KGHSH and CDR2 LQKENI. V was pared by 3 bases and J by 4 bases, with 5 bases of the junction left unmatched. This CDR3 region has 14 residues. The CDR3 reads CASSPQDRTYGYTF. CDR3 in DNA: TGTGCCAGCTCACCTCAGGACAGGACCTATGGCTACACCTTC. Together with reference TRBV18 and TRBJ1-2, the CDR3 gives the full variable domain: NAGVMQNPRHLVRRRGQEARLRCSPMKGHSHVYWYRQLPEEGLKFMVYLQKENIIDESGMPKERFSAEFPKEGPSILRIQQVVRGDSAAYFCASSPQDRTYGYTFGSGTRLTVV.

The CDR3 spells CAWSAQETQYF. CDR3 sequence (DNA): TGTGCCTGGAGTGCCCAGGAGACCCAGTACTTC. The chain has TRBV30 and TRBJ2-5; D is unclear. This CDR3 is built from 11 residues. The ends were cut back, 1 base at V and 5 bases at J, with 5 bases in the middle. Looked up from germline, CDR1 is GTSNPN and CDR2 is SVGIG (reference sequence).

The genes are TRBV27 and TRBJ2-5, with TRBD2 as a possible D gene (6 bases). The CDR3 length is 17 residues. V gave up 0 bases and J gave up 2 bases, with 16 bases separating them. The germline gives CDR1 MNHEY, CDR2 SMNVEV (reference sequence). CDR3 nucleotide sequence: TGTGCCAGCAGTTTATCGTGGTGGCTAGCGCAACAAGAGACCCAGTACTTC. Residues: CASSLSWWLAQQETQYF.

The chain carries TRBV2 and TRBJ1-5; no reliable D call. The CDR3 totals 15 residues. Deletions cut 2 bases from V and 4 bases from J, with 12 bases between. Germline CDR1 and CDR2: SNHLY and FYNNEI. Written as DNA, the CDR3 is TGTGCCAGCAGTGAACGGGGTCGGTCGAATCAGCCCCAGCATTTT. It specifies CASSERGRSNQPQHF.

V usage is TRBV5-1 and J usage is TRBJ2-1; TRBD1 agrees at 8 bases. In germline, CDR1 is SGHRS, CDR2 YFSETQ. The CDR3 has 14 amino acids. The junction had 9 bases not matched to a gene; V was cut back by 5 bases and J by 8 bases. The CDR3 DNA follows: TGCGCCAGCAGACCAGGGGGCGGTGGTCATGAGCAGTTCTTC. As protein: CASRPGGGGHEQFF.

The chain recombines TRBV14 with TRBJ2-5; 11 bases align to TRBD2. V lost 2 bases to trimming and J lost 3 bases; unmatched junction nucleotides: 8. CDR3 size: 17 residues. Germline loops: CDR1 SGHDN, CDR2 FVKESK. CDR3 loop: CASSQLLGLAEEETQYF. The DNA for the CDR3 is TGTGCCAGCAGCCAACTCCTGGGACTAGCGGAGGAAGAGACCCAGTACTTC.

Concerning this clone: Being one base from a much bigger clone, this may be a read error. This rearrangement joins TRBV28 to TRBJ1-1; D ambiguous. Trimming pared 6 bases from V and 4 bases from J, leaving 6 bases between. CDR1 and CDR2 (germline): MDHEN, SYDVKM. The CDR3 contains 11 residues. The CDR3 DNA follows: TGTGCCAGCAGGGGAGGCACTGAAGCTTTCTTT. This encodes CASRGGTEAFF.

V gene TRBV19 combines with J gene TRBJ2-7; the match to TRBD1 covers 11 bases. CDR1 is LNHDA and CDR2 is SQIVND in the germline V gene (reference sequence). The CDR3 is 13 amino acids. Trimming removed 10 bases from V and 6 bases from J; junction bases left unmatched: 8. The CDR3 sequence is CATSGQGAGEQYF. In DNA, the CDR3 is TGTGCCACCTCCGGACAGGGGGCCGGCGAGCAGTACTTC.

The V gene is TRBV14, the J gene TRBJ1-3; tentative D call: TRBD1 (6 bases). Germline CDR1 and CDR2: SGHDN and FVKESK. The CDR3 runs to 15 residues. V was cut by 4 bases and J by 5 bases, with 15 bases left in between. CDR3 DNA sequence: TGTGCCAGCAGCCGACAGGCTACGTATAGAAACACCATATATTTT. Protein: CASSRQATYRNTIYF.

The rearrangement uses TRBV5-6 and TRBJ2-7; no definite D call. The CDR3 contains 12 residues. Trimming left V 1 base short and J 7 bases short, with 9 bases between. The germline V gene encodes CDR1 SGHDT and CDR2 YYEEEE. The CDR3 loop reads CASSLSIGEQYF. DNA for the CDR3: TGTGCCAGCAGCTTGAGTATCGGGGAGCAGTACTTC.

The chain employs TRBV30 and TRBJ1-2; 8 nucleotides match TRBD1. CDR3 length: 13 residues. The junction had 5 bases not matched to a gene; V was cut back by 3 bases and J by 5 bases. CDR1 is GTSNPN and CDR2 is SVGIG in the germline V gene (reference sequence). CDR3 region: CAWRGQGKYGYTF. The DNA for the CDR3 is TGTGCCTGGAGAGGACAGGGAAAATATGGCTACACCTTC.

The chain is built from TRBV11-1 and TRBJ1-1; D is unresolved. V was shortened by 10 bases and J by 8 bases, with 14 bases between the two germline ends. This CDR3 spans 11 amino acids. Germline CDR1 SGHAT, CDR2 FQDESV (reference sequence). The CDR3 DNA is TGTGCCATCCGAGGCCTGAGAGAAGCTTTCTTT. Translating it yields CAIRGLREAFF.

This rearrangement joins TRBV3-1 (or the pseudogene TRBV3-2) to TRBJ1-1, with D maybe TRBD1 (6 bases). The CDR3 totals 14 residues. Germline loops: CDR1 LGHDT, CDR2 YNNKEL (reference sequence). V shed 0 bases and J shed 8 bases, with 13 bases lying between them. The CDR3 spells CASSQEVGRGEAFF. The CDR3 DNA sequence: TGTGCCAGCAGCCAAGAAGTCGGCAGGGGAGAAGCTTTCTTT.

This clone has just one count. The chain is built from TRBV5-4 and TRBJ1-1; 7 bases fit TRBD1. This CDR3 is built from 16 residues. V shed 2 bases, J shed 0 bases, and the junction held 7 bases outside the gene matches. From germline, CDR1 is SGHNT and CDR2 YYREEE (reference sequence). The CDR3 is CASSLQGRVMNTEAFF. The CDR3 DNA is TGTGCCAGCAGCTTACAGGGGAGGGTAATGAACACTGAAGCTTTCTTT.